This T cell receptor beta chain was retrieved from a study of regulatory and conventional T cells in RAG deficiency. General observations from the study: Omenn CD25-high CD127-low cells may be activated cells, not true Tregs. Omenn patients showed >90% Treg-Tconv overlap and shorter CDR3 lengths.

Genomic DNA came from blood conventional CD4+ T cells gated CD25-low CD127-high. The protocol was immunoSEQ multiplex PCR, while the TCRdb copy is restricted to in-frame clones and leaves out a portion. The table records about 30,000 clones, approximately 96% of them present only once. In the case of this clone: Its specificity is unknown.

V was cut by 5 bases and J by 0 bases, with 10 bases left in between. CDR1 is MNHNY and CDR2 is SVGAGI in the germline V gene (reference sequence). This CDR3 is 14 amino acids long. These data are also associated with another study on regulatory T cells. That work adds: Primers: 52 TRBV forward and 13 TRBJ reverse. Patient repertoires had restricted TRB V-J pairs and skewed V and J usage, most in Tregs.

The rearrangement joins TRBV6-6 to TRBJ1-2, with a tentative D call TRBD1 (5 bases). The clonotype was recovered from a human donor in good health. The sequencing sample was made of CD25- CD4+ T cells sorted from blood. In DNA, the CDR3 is TGTGCCAGCAGTCGCGGGGGAGCTAACTATGGCTACACCTTC. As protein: CASSRGGANYGYTF.